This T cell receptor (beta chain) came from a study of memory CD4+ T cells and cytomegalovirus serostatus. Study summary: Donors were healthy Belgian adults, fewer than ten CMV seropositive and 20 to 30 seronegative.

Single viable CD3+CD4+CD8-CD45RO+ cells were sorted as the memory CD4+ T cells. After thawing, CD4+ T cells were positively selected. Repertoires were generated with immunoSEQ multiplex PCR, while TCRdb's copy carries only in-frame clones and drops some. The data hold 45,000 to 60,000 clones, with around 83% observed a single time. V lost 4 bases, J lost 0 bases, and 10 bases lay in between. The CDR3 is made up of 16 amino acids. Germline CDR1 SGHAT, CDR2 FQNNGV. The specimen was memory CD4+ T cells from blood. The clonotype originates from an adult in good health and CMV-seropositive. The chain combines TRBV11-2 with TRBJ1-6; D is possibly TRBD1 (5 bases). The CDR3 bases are TGTGCCAGCAGCTCGAGACAGAGCTCCTATAATTCACCCCTCCACTTT. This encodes CASSSRQSSYNSPLHF.